The 20 T cell receptor beta chains reported below all come from one sample, sequenced in a study of OX40 agonist ivuxolimab in advanced cancers. Using immunoSEQ multiplex PCR, the repertoire was profiled, and TCRdb retains in-frame clones only, with some absent. This table has roughly 80,000 clones, approximately 82% appearing once. Material: CD4+ or CD8+ T cells sorted from blood, obtained in a trial of the OX40 agonist ivuxolimab. The receptor set was obtained from an adult with an advanced solid tumor such as melanoma, head and neck, liver or kidney cancer.

The DNA of the CDR3 is TGTGCCAGCAGCGTAGTTGTGGGGGCTGGAGATACGCAGTATTTT. Translated: CASSVVVGAGDTQYF. This chain uses TRBV9 with TRBJ2-3, with D tentatively TRBD1 (6 bases). V lost 0 bases and J lost 5, with 13 bases in between. Germline V gene sequence: CDR1 SGDLS, CDR2 YYNGEE. The CDR3 runs 15 residues.

The chain recombines TRBV30 with TRBJ1-2, with D unresolved. This CDR3 contains 11 residues. CDR1 is GTSNPN, CDR2 SVGIG, per germline (reference sequence). The germline V and J ends were trimmed by 1 base and 4 bases, with 4 bases remaining between them. CDR3 in DNA: TGTGCCTGGAGTGACCGCTATGGCTACACCTTC. It specifies CAWSDRYGYTF. The full variable domain, completed using reference TRBV30 and TRBJ1-2, is SQTIHQWPATLVQPVGSPLSLECTVEGTSNPNLYWYRQAAGRGLQLLFYSVGIGQISSEVPQNLSASRPQDRQFILSSKKLLLSDSGFYLCAWSDRYGYTFGSGTRLTVV.

The J gene is TRBJ1-3, the V gene TRBV30; D gene ambiguous. V lost 5 bases, J lost 0 bases, and 5 bases lay in between. Germline V gene sequence: CDR1 GTSNPN, CDR2 SVGIG (reference sequence). The CDR3 runs 12 residues. The CDR3 spells CAWPASGNTIYF. The CDR3, as DNA: TGTGCCTGGCCCGCCTCTGGAAACACCATATATTTT.

This clone was observed a single time. The V and J genes are TRBV5-1 and TRBJ2-2; 7 bases align to TRBD2. In germline, CDR1 is SGHRS, CDR2 YFSETQ. V lost 4 bases to trimming and J lost 0 bases; unmatched junction nucleotides: 6. This CDR3 has 16 amino acids. The chain's CDR3 is CASSTGLAANTGELFF. CDR3 coding DNA: TGCGCCAGCAGCACTGGGCTAGCGGCGAACACCGGGGAGCTGTTTTTT. The whole variable domain, remainder taken from reference TRBV5-1 and TRBJ2-2, is KAGVTQTPRYLIKTRGQQVTLSCSPISGHRSVSWYQQTPGQGLQFLFEYFSETQRNKGNFPGRFSGRQFSNSRSEMNVSTLELGDSALYLCASSTGLAANTGELFFGEGSRLTVL.

The V gene is TRBV6-5, the J gene TRBJ2-1; D perhaps matches TRBD2 (6 bases). Germline V gene data show CDR1 as MNHEY and CDR2 as SVGAGI. V lost 7 bases and J lost 15, with 16 bases in between. This CDR3 has 11 residues. CDR3 sequence: CASTRAGRAFF. Written as DNA, the CDR3 is TGTGCCAGCACTCGGGCGGGGCGGGCGTTCTTC.

For the CDR3, the DNA is TGTGCCACCAGCAGACGACAGGGAGGTGAAAAACTGTTTTTT. Protein: CATSRRQGGEKLFF. The chain combines TRBV15 with TRBJ1-4; TRBD1 matches at 7 bases. The CDR3 contains 14 residues. The V gene end was trimmed by 2 bases and the J gene end by 7 bases; junction bases not matched to a gene: 4. Germline CDR1 LNHNV, CDR2 YYDKDF (reference sequence). The whole variable domain, filled in from reference TRBV15 and TRBJ1-4, reads DAMVIQNPRYQVTQFGKPVTLSCSQTLNHNVMYWYQQKSSQAPKLLFHYYDKDFNNEADTPDNFQSRRPNTSFCFLDIRSPGLGDTAMYLCATSRRQGGEKLFFGSGTQLSVL.

The rearrangement links TRBV6-4 to TRBJ1-1; 7 nucleotides match TRBD1. Per germline, CDR1 MRHNA and CDR2 SNTAGT. The junction had 2 bases not matched to a gene; V was cut back by 0 bases and J by 4 bases. This CDR3 has 14 residues. The CDR3 spells CASSDSNRGTEAFF. The CDR3 bases are TGTGCCAGCAGTGACTCGAACAGGGGCACTGAAGCTTTCTTT.

The CDR3 here is CSVATPVGETQYF. In DNA form, the CDR3 reads TGCAGCGTCGCAACTCCCGTCGGGGAGACCCAGTACTTC. The gene calls are TRBV29-1 and TRBJ2-5; D unclear. Germline loops: CDR1 SQVTM, CDR2 ANQGSEA. Trimming removed 6 bases from V and 5 bases from J, with 16 bases in between. There are 13 residues in the CDR3. Together with reference TRBV29-1 and TRBJ2-5, the CDR3 gives the full variable domain: SAVISQKPSRDICQRGTSLTIQCQVDSQVTMMFWYRQQPGQSLTLIATANQGSEATYESGFVIDKFPISRPNLTFSTLTVSNMSPEDSSIYLCSVATPVGETQYFGPGTRLLVL.

The J gene is TRBJ2-3, the V gene TRBV18; D is perhaps TRBD1 or TRBD2 (5 bases each). The CDR3 runs 13 residues. V shed 4 bases and J shed 6 bases, with 11 bases lying between them. CDR1 is KGHSH and CDR2 is LQKENI in the germline V gene. CDR3 nucleotide sequence: TGTGCCAGCTCACACGGGGACGTCGATACGCAGTATTTT. Its translation is CASSHGDVDTQYF.

The V call is TRBV11-2, the J call TRBJ2-7; D is uncertain. The germline V gene has CDR1 SGHAT and CDR2 FQNNGV. The length of the CDR3 is 13 residues. V was shortened by 0 bases and J by 4 bases, with 7 bases between the two germline ends. This CDR3 reads CASSLEVGYEQYF. CDR3 coding DNA: TGTGCCAGCAGCTTAGAGGTGGGGTACGAGCAGTACTTC.

The chain uses TRBV4-2 and TRBJ2-3, with D possibly matching TRBD1 (6 bases). CDR3 size: 15 residues. Germline assignment: CDR1 LGHNA and CDR2 YNFKEQ. With 0 bases removed from V and 6 bases from J, the gap between germline ends came to 13 bases. CDR3 protein: CASSQDGQGMDTQYF. CDR3 in DNA: TGTGCCAGCAGCCAAGATGGCCAGGGGATGGATACGCAGTATTTT.

This clone was recorded once. The rearrangement links TRBV29-1 to TRBJ1-2, with D perhaps matching TRBD1 (5 bases). The ends were cut back, 3 bases at V and 8 bases at J, with 10 bases in the middle. The CDR3 sequence is 11 residues long. Germline CDR1 and CDR2: SQVTM and ANQGSEA. This CDR3 reads CSVEGLGGYTF. In DNA form, the CDR3 reads TGCAGCGTTGAGGGACTCGGGGGCTACACCTTC.

The rearrangement links TRBV7-3 to TRBJ2-1; D possibly corresponds to TRBD2 (7 bases). V lost 5 bases and J lost 0, with 17 bases in between. This CDR3 spans 17 amino acids. Germline V gives CDR1 SGHTA, CDR2 FQGTGA. Written as DNA, the CDR3 is TGTGCCAGCAGCCCCCGAGGGGGGGTAAGCTCCTACAATGAGCAGTTCTTC. Residues: CASSPRGGVSSYNEQFF.

This clone is labeled as medium-sized. The chain carries TRBV27 and TRBJ1-4; D perhaps matches TRBD1 (5 bases). The CDR3 is 14 residues long. Germline-derived CDR1 and CDR2 are MNHEY and SMNVEV (reference sequence). V gave up 2 bases and J gave up 4 bases, with 8 bases separating them. CDR3 DNA sequence: TGTGCCAGCAGTTTAAGGGGAAATAATGAAAAACTGTTTTTT. It yields the protein CASSLRGNNEKLFF.

The CDR3 loop reads CASRTGGGYGYTF. DNA of the CDR3: TGTGCCAGCAGAACAGGGGGAGGCTATGGCTACACCTTC. The chain is built from TRBV2 and TRBJ1-2, with 8 bases identical to TRBD1. Germline V gene sequence: CDR1 SNHLY, CDR2 FYNNEI. CDR3 length: 13 amino acids. J gave up 4 bases and V 6 bases, and 4 bases lay outside the gene matches.

V usage is TRBV19 and J usage is TRBJ1-3; the D gene is possibly TRBD1 (5 bases). Germline CDR1 reads LNHDA; CDR2 reads SQIVND (reference sequence). Trimming shortened V by 3 bases and J by 0 bases, and 12 bases separated the two germline ends. This CDR3 has 16 residues. Here the CDR3 reads CASSITTGGSGNTIYF. The CDR3 DNA reads TGTGCCAGTAGTATCACCACGGGGGGCTCTGGAAACACCATATATTTT.

This clone was counted between two and nine times. The chain carries TRBV6-5 and TRBJ2-7, with 11 bases lining up with TRBD1. Germline trimming cut 7 bases from V and 5 bases from J; bases unmatched to any gene: 7. The CDR3 totals 14 residues. Germline V lookup: CDR1 MNHEY, CDR2 SVGAGI. This CDR3 reads CASTSRTGGDEQYF. CDR3 DNA sequence: TGTGCCAGCACCTCGCGGACAGGGGGCGACGAGCAGTACTTC.

The chain couples TRBV4-1 to TRBJ2-7, with unresolved D. The CDR3 has 14 amino acids. The V gene lost 0 bases and the J gene lost 7 bases, with 13 bases spanning the gap. CDR1 and CDR2 from the germline V gene are MGHRA and YSYEKL. The CDR3 DNA reads as TGCGCCAGCAGCCAAGATTTGAGGACGCGAGAGCAGTACTTC. Amino acid sequence: CASSQDLRTREQYF.

The chain recombines TRBV27 with TRBJ1-2; 7 nucleotides match TRBD1. V gave up 6 bases and J gave up 4 bases; unmatched junction bases: 8. The CDR3 extends over 14 amino acids. Germline-derived CDR1 and CDR2 are MNHEY and SMNVEV (reference sequence). The CDR3 nucleotides read TGTGCCAGCAGGCCCCCGGGACAGATCTATGGCTACACCTTC. Its protein product is CASRPPGQIYGYTF.

This rearrangement joins TRBV30 to TRBJ1-5, with TRBD1 matching 12 bases. Germline V gives CDR1 GTSNPN, CDR2 SVGIG (reference sequence). Trimming cost V 2 bases and J 7 bases; bases outside gene matches: 6. The CDR3 sequence is 15 residues long. CDR3 nucleotides: TGTGCCTGGAGTCTTGGGACAGGGGGCAGCCAGCCCCAGCATTTT. Its translation is CAWSLGTGGSQPQHF.